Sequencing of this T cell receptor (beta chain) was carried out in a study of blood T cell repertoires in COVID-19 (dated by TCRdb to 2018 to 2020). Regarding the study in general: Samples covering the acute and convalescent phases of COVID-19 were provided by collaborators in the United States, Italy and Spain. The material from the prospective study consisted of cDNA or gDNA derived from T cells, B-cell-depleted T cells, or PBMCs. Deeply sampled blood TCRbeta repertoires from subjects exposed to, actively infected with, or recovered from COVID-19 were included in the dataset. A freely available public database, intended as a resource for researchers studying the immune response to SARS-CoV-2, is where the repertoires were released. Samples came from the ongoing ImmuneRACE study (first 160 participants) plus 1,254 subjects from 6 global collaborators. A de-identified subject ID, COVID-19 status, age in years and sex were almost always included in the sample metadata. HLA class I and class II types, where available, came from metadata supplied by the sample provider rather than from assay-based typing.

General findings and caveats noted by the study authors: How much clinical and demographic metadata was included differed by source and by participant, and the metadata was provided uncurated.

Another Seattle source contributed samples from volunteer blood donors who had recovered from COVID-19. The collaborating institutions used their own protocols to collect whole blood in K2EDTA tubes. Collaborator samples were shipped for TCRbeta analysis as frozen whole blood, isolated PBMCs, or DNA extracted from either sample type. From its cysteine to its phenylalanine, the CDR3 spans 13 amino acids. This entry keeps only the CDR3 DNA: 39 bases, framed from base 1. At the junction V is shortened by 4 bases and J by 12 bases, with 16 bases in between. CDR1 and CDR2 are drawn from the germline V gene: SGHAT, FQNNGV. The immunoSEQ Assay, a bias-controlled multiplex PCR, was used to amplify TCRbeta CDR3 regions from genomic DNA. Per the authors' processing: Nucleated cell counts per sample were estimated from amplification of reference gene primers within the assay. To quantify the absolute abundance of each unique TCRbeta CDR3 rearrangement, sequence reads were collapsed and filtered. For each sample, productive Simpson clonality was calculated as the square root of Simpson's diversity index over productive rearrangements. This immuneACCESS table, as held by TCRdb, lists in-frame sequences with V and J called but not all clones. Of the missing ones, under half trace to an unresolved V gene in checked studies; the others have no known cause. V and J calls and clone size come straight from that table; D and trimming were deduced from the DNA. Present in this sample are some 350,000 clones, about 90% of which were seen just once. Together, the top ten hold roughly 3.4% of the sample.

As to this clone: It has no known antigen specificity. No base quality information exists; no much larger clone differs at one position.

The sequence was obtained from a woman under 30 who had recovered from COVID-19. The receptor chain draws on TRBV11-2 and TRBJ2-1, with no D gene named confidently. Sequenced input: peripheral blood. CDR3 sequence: CASSSIVSIGQFF. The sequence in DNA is TGTGCCAGCAGCTCGATAGTGTCAATTGGGCAGTTCTTC.